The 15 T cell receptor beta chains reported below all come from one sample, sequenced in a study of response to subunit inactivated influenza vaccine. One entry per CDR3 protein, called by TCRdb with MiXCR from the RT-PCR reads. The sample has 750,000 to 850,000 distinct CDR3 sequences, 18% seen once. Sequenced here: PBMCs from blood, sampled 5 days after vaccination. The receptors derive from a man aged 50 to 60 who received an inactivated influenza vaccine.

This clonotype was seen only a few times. DNA of the CDR3: TGTGCCAGCAGCCAAGGACTGGGACTAGCGGGAGTTAACGGCAATGAGCAGTTCTTC. Translated, it gives CASSQGLGLAGVNGNEQFF. This chain links TRBV14 with TRBJ2-1, with 14 bases fitting TRBD2. The CDR3 spans 19 residues. Germline loops: CDR1 SGHDN, CDR2 FVKESK. Germline trimming cut 1 base from V and 6 bases from J; bases unmatched to any gene: 11.

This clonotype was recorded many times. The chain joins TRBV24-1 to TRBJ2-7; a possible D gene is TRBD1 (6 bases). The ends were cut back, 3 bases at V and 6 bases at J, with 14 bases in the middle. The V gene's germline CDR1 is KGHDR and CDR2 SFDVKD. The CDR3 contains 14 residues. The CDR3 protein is CATSDAGTPSEQYF. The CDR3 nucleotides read TGTGCCACCAGTGATGCCGGGACACCTAGCGAGCAGTACTTC.

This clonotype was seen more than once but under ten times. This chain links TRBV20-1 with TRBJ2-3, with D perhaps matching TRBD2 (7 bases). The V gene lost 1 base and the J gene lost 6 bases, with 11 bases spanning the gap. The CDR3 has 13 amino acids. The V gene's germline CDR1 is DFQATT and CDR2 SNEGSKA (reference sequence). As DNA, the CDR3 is TGCAGTGCTAGAGGTGGGGGGGCCGATACGCAGTATTTT. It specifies CSARGGGADTQYF.

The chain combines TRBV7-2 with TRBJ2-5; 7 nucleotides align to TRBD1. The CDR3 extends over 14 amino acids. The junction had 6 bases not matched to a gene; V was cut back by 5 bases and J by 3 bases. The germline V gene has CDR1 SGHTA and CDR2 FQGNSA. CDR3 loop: CASSPGQRKETQYF. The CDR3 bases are TGTGCCAGCAGCCCGGGACAGAGGAAAGAGACCCAGTACTTC.

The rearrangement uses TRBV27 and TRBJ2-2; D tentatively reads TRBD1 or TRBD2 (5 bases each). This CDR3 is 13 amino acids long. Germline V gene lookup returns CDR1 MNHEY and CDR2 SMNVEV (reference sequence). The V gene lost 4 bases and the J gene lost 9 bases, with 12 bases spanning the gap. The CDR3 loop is CASSSAWGRELFF. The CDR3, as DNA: TGTGCCAGCAGTTCCGCCTGGGGACGGGAGCTGTTTTTT.

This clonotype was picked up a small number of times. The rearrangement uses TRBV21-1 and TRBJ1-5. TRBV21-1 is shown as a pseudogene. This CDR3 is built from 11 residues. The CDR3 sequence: CASSRCQPQHF. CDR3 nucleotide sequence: TGTGCCAGCAGCCGTTGTCAGCCCCAGCATTTT.

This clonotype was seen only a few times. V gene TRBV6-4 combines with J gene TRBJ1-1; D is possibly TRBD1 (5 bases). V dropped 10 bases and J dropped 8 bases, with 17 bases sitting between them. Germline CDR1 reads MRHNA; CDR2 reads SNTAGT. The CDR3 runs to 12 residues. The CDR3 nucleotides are TGTGCCACCAGGACCCCCGACAGAGAAGCTTTCTTT. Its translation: CATRTPDREAFF.

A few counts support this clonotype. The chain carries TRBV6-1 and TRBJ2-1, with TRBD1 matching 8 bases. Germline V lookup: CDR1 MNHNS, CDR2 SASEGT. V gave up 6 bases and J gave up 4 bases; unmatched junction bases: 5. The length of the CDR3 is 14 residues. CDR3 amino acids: CASRRTGLYNEQFF. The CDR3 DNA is TGTGCCAGCAGGCGGACAGGGTTATACAATGAGCAGTTCTTC.

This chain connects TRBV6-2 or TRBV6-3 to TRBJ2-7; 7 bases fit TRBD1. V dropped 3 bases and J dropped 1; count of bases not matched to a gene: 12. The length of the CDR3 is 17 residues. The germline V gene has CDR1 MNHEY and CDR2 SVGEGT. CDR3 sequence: CASSYRRQGTYSYEQYF. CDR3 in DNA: TGTGCCAGCAGTTATCGAAGACAGGGAACCTATTCCTACGAGCAGTACTTC.

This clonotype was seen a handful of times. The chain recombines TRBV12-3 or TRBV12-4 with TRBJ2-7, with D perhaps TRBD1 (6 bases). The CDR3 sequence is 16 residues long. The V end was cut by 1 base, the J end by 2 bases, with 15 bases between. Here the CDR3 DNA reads TGTGCCAGCAGTTTAGAAATAATCAGGGGTACCTACGAGCAGTACTTC. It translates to CASSLEIIRGTYEQYF.

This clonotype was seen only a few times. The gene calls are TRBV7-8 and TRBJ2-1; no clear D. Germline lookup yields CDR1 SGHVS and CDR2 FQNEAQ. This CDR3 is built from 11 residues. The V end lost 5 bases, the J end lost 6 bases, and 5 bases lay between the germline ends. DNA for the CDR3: TGTGCCAGCAGCCCGATCAATGAGCAGTTCTTC. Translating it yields CASSPINEQFF.

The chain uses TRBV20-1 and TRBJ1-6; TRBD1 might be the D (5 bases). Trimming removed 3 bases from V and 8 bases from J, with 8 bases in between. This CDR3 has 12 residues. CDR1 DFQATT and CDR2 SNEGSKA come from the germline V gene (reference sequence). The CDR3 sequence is CSASWGDSPLHF. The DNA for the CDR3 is TGCAGTGCTAGCTGGGGGGATTCACCCCTCCACTTT.

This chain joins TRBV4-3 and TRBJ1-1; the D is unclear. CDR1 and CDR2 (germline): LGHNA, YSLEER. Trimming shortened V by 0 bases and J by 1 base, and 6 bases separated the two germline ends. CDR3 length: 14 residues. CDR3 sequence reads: CASSQDSGNTEAFF. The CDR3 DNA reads TGCGCCAGCAGCCAAGATTCGGGGAACACTGAAGCTTTCTTT.

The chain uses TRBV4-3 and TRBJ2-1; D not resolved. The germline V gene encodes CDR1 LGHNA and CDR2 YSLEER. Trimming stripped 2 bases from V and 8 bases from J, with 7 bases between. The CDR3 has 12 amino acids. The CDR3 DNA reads TGCGCCAGCAGCCAATTCGACGATGAGCAGTTCTTC. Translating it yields CASSQFDDEQFF.

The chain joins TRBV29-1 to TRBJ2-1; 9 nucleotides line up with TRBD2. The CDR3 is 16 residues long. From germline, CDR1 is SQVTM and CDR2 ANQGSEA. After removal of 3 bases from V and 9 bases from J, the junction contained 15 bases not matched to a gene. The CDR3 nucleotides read TGCAGCGTTGAGGGAGGACTAGCGCCAGCCGGCGGTGAGCAGTTCTTC. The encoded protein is CSVEGGLAPAGGEQFF.